This T cell receptor (beta chain) was obtained from a study of spatial heterogeneity in lung cancer. Across the whole study: Raw reads contained each unique TCR and UMI combination more than ten times on average. Study-level points and caveats: Relative to follow-up, resection was when ubiquitous expanded tumor TCRs appeared more in blood.

Individual TCR cDNA molecules each bore their own unique molecular identifier. TCRdb ran MiXCR on the 5' RACE reads and lists one entry per CDR3 protein. The sample has approximately 49,000 distinct CDR3 sequences, approximately 5.7% seen once; the top ten hold 8.5% to 14%. Time point reported: sample taken at primary tumor resection. Without sorting, whole RNA was sequenced from tumor, nontumor lung or frozen PBMC. V was trimmed by 0 bases and J by 1 base, leaving 9 bases between them. The CDR3 spans 15 residues. The germline V gene has CDR1 SEHNR and CDR2 FQNEAQ (reference sequence). Worth noting for this clonotype: What it recognizes is unknown.

Material: PBMCs, obtained at surgery. The receptor's source is a male donor with early-stage non-small cell lung cancer. The genes are TRBV7-9 and TRBJ2-5; D is unresolved. Here the CDR3 DNA reads TGTGCCAGCAGCTTAGCGAGAAATACCCAAGAGACCCAGTACTTC. It specifies CASSLARNTQETQYF. Full variable domain (outside the CDR3, taken from reference TRBV7-9 and TRBJ2-5): DTGVSQNPRHKITKRGQNVTFRCDPISEHNRLYWYRQTLGQGPEFLTYFQNEAQLEKSRLLSDRFSAERPKGSFSTLEIQRTEQGDSAMYLCASSLARNTQETQYFGPGTRLLVL.